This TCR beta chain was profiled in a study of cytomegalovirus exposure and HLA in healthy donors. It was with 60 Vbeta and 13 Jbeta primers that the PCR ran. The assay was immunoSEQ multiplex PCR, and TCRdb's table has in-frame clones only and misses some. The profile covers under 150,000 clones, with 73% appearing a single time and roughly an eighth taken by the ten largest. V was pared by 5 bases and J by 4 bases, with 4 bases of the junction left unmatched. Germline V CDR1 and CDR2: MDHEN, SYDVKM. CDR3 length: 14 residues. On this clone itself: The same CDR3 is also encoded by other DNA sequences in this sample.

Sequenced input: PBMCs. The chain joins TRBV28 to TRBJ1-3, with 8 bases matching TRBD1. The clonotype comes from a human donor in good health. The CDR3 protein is CASSPTGVGNTIYF. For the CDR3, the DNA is TGTGCCAGCAGTCCGACAGGGGTAGGAAACACCATATATTTT.